This T cell receptor beta chain appears in the sequencing data of a study of CD8 T cells in Susac syndrome. Study context: Among the sequenced Susac syndrome patients, roughly six had active disease while 8 or 9 were in remission.

Study conclusions and caveats: In Susac syndrome, the CD4+ T cell repertoires did not show clonal expansion.

CD8+ and CD4+ T cells from blood underwent TCR beta sequencing. Patients with Susac syndrome met diagnostic criteria defined recently for definite or probable disease. The authors reverse transcribed roughly 0.5 to 1 ug RNA with random hexamers. MiXCR, applied by TCRdb to the immunoSEQ multiplex PCR reads, yields one record per CDR3 protein. Found here are about 150,000 distinct CDR3 sequences, approximately 95% of them singletons; the top ten hold roughly 0.15%. As regards this clonotype: Its antigen is as yet unknown.

The ends lost 6 bases at V and 11 bases at J; junction bases unmatched: 2. This CDR3 contains 12 residues. Per germline, CDR1 MNHEY and CDR2 SVGAGI. The receptor was derived from a human donor with Susac syndrome. The rearrangement links TRBV6-5 to TRBJ1-6, with 9 bases lining up with TRBD1. The specimen sequenced was CD4+ T cells from PBMCs. CDR3 loop: CASRRQGAPLHF. The CDR3, as DNA: TGTGCCAGCAGACGACAGGGGGCACCCCTCCACTTT.